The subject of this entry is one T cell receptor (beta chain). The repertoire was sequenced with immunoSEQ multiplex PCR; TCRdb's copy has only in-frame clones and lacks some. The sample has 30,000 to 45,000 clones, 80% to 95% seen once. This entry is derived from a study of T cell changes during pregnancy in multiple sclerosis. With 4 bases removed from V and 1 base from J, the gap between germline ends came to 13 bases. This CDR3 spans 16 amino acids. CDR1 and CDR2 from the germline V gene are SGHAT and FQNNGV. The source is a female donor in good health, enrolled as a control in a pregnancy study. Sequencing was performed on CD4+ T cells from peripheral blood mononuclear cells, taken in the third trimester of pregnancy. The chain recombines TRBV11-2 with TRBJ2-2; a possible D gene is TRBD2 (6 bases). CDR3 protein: CASSSRRGENTGELFF. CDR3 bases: TGTGCCAGCAGCTCCAGGAGGGGAGAGAACACCGGGGAGCTGTTTTTT. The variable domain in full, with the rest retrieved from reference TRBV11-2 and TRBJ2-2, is EAGVAQSPRYKIIEKRQSVAFWCNPISGHATLYWYQQILGQGPKLLIQFQNNGVVDDSQLPKDRFSAERLKGVDSTLKIQPAKLEDSAVYLCASSSRRGENTGELFFGEGSRLTVL.